This T cell receptor (beta chain) was profiled in a study of T cell repertoires in cytomegalovirus infection. In the case of this clonotype: As yet, its antigen is unknown.

From the reads, TCRdb called clonotypes with MiXCR, one entry per CDR3 protein. The sample has 900,000 to 950,000 distinct CDR3 sequences, 30% to 40% seen once; the top ten hold around 15%. This CDR3 is 14 amino acids long. The ends lost 0 bases at V and 4 bases at J; junction bases unmatched: 4. Looked up from germline, CDR1 is DFQATT and CDR2 is SNEGSKA (reference sequence). The sequence derives from a human donor in good health (CMV status not recorded). Some clones in this sample may be carry-over from other donors' samples. J is TRBJ2-7 and V is TRBV20-1; 9 nucleotides agree with TRBD1. The sequenced sample was cultured CD8+ T cells from PBMCs, obtained from culture after CMV antigen stimulation. This CDR3 is CSARDPGQGYEQYF. In DNA form, the CDR3 reads TGCAGTGCTAGAGATCCGGGACAGGGTTACGAGCAGTACTTC.